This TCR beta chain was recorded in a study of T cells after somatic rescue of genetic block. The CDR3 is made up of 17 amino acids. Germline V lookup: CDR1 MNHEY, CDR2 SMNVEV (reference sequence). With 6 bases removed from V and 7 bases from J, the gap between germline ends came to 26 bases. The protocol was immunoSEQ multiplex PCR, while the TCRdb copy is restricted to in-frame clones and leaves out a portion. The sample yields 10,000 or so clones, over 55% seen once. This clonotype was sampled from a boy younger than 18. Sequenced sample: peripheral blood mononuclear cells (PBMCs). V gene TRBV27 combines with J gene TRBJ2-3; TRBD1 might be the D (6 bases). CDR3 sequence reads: CASRPRGSNPSCYTQYF. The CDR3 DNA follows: TGTGCCAGCAGGCCGAGGGGGAGCAATCCTAGCTGTTATACGCAGTATTTT.